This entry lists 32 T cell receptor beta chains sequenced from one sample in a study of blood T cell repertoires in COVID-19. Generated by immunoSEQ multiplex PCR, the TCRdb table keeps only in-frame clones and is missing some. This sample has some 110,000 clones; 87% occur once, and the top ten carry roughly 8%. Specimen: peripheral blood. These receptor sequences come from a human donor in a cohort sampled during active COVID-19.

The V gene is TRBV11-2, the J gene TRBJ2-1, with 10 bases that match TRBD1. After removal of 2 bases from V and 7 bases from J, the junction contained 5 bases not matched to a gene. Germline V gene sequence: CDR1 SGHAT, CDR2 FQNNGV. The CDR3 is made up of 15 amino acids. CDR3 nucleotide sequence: TGTGCCAGCAGCTTAAGGGACAGGGGAAGGAATGAGCAGTTCTTC. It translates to CASSLRDRGRNEQFF.

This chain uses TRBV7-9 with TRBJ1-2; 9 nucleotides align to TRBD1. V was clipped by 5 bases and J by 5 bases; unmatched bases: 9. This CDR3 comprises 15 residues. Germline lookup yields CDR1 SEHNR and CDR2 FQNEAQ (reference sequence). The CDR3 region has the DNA TGTGCCAGCAGCAGGACAGGGGCGGGGGCGTATGGCTACACCTTC. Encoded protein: CASSRTGAGAYGYTF.

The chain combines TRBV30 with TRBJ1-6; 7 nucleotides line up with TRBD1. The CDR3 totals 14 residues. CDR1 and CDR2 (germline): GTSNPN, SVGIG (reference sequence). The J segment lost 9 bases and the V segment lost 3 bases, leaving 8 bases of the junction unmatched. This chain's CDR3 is CAWRKTGYPSPLHF. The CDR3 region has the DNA TGTGCCTGGAGGAAGACAGGGTACCCTTCACCCCTCCACTTT.

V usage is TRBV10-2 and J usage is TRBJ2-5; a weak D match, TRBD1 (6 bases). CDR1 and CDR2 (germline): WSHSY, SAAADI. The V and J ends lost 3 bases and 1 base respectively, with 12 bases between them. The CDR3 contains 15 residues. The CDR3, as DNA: TGCGCCAGCAGTGACTGGACAGCAACCCAAGAGACCCAGTACTTC. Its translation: CASSDWTATQETQYF.

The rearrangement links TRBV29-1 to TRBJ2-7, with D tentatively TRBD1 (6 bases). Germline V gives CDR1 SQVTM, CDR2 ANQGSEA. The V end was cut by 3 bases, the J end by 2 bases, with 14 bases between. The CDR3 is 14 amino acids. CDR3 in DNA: TGCAGCGTTGATAGGGGGTCTGACCCCTACGAGCAGTACTTC. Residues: CSVDRGSDPYEQYF.

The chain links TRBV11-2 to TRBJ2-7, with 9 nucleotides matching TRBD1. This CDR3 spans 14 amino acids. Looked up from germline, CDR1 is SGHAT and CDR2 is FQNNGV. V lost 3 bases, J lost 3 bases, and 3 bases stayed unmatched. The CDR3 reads CASSLDRGLYEQYF. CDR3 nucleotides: TGTGCCAGCAGCTTGGACAGGGGTCTCTACGAGCAGTACTTC.

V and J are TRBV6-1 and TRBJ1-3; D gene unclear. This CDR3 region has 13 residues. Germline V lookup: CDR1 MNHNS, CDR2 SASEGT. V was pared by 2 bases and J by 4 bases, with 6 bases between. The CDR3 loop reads CASSELEGNTIYF. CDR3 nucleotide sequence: TGTGCCAGCAGTGAATTGGAGGGAAACACCATATATTTT.

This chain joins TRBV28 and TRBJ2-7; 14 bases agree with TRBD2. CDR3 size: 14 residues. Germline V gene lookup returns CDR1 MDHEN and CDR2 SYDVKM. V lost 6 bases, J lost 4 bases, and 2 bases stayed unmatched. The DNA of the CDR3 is TGTGCCAGCAGAGGGACTAGCGGGAGTTACGAGCAGTACTTC. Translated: CASRGTSGSYEQYF.

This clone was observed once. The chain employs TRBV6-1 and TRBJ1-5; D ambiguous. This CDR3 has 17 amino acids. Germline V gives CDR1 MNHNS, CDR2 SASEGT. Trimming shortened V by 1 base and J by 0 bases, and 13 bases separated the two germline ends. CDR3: CASSEVLGSYSNQPQHF. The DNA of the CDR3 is TGTGCCAGCAGTGAAGTCCTAGGGAGTTATAGCAATCAGCCCCAGCATTTT.

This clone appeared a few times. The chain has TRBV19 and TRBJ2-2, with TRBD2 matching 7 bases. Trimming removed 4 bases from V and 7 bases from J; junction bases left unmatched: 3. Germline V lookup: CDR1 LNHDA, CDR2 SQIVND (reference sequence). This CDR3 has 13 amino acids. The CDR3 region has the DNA TGTGCCAGTAGTAGCGGGAGCGACGGGGAGCTGTTTTTT. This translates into CASSSGSDGELFF. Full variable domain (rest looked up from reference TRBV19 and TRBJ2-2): DGGITQSPKYLFRKEGQNVTLSCEQNLNHDAMYWYRQDPGQGLRLIYYSQIVNDFQKGDIAEGYSVSREKKESFPLTVTSAQKNPTAFYLCASSSGSDGELFFGEGSRLTVL.

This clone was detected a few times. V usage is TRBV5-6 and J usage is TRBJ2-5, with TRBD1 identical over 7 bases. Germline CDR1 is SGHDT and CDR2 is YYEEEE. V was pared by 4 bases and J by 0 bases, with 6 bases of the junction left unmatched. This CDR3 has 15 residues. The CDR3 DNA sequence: TGTGCCAGCAGCCCCCTCGGGACAGACCAAGAGACCCAGTACTTC. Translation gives CASSPLGTDQETQYF.

The CDR3 DNA follows: TGTGCCACCAGTGAGCCGGACTGGGGCGGGGAGCTGTTTTTT. Encoded protein: CATSEPDWGGELFF. This chain joins TRBV24-1 and TRBJ2-2; D possibly corresponds to TRBD2 (5 bases). The germline V and J ends were trimmed by 4 bases and 7 bases, with 12 bases remaining between them. The CDR3 extends over 14 amino acids. The germline V gene encodes CDR1 KGHDR and CDR2 SFDVKD.

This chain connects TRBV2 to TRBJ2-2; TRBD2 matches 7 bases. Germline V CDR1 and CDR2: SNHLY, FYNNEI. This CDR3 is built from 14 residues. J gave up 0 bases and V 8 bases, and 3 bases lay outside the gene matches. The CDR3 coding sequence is TGTGCCAGCGCTAGCGGAGCGAACACCGGGGAGCTGTTTTTT. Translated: CASASGANTGELFF. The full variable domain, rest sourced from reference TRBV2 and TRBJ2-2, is EPEVTQTPSHQVTQMGQEVILRCVPISNHLYFYWYRQILGQKVEFLVSFYNNEISEKSEIFDDQFSVERPDGSNFTLKIRSTKLEDSAMYFCASASGANTGELFFGEGSRLTVL.

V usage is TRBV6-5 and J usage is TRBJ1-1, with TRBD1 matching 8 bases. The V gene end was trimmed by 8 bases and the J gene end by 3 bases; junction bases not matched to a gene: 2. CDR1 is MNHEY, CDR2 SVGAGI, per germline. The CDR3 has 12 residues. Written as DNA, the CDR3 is TGTGCCAGCGGACAGGGCTACACTGAAGCTTTCTTT. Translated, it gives CASGQGYTEAFF.

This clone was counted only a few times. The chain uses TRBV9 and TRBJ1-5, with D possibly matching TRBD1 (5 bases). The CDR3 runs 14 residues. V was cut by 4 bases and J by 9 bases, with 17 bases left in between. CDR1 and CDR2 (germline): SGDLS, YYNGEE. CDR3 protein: CASSPGGVQWPQHF. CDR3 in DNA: TGTGCCAGCAGCCCCGGGGGGGTCCAATGGCCCCAGCATTTT.

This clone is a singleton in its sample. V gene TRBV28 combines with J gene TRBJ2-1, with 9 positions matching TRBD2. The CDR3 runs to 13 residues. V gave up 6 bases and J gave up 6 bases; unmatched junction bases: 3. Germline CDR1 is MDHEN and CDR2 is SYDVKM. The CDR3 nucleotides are TGTGCCAGCAGGACTAGCGGTCCCAATGAGCAGTTCTTC. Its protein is CASRTSGPNEQFF.

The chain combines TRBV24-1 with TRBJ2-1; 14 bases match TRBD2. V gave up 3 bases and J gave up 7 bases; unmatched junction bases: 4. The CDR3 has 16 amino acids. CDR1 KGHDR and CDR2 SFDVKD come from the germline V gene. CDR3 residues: CATSDATSGGGNEQFF. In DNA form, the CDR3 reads TGTGCCACCAGTGATGCGACTAGCGGGGGGGGTAATGAGCAGTTCTTC.

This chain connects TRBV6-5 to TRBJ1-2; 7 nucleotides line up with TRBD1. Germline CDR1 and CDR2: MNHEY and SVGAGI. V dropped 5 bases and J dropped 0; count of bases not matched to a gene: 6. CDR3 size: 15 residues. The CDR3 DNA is TGTGCCAGCAGTCGGACAGGAAAGGCTAACTATGGCTACACCTTC. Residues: CASSRTGKANYGYTF.

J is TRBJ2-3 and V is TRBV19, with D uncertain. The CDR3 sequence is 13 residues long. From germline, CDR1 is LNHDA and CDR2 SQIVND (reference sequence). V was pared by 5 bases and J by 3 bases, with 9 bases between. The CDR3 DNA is TGTGCCAGTAGTCAGACTGGGACAGATACGCAGTATTTT. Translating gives CASSQTGTDTQYF.

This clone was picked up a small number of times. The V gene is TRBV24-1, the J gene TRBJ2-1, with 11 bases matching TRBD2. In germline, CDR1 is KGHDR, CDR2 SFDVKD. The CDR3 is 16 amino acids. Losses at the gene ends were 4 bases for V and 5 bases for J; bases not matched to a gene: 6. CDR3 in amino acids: CATSEPSGRSHNEQFF. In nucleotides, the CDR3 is TGTGCCACCAGTGAACCTAGCGGGAGGTCCCACAATGAGCAGTTCTTC.

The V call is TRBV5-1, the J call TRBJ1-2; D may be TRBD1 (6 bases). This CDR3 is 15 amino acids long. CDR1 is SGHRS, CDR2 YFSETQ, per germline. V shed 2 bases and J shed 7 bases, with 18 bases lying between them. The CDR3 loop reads CASSLGRTAPSGYTF. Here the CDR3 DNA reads TGCGCCAGCAGCTTAGGCCGGACAGCTCCTAGTGGCTACACCTTC.

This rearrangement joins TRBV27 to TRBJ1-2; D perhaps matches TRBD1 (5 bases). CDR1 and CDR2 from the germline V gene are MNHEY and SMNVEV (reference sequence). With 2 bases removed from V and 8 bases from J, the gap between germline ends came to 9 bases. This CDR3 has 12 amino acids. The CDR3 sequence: CASSLRGLGYTF. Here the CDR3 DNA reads TGTGCCAGCAGTTTACGGGGGTTGGGCTACACCTTC.

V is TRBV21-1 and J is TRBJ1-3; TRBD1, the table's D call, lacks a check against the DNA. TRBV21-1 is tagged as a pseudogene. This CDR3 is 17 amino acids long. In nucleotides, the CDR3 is TGTGCCAGCAGCGTCACAGGGTCAACCTACTCTGGAAACACCATATATTTT. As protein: CASSVTGSTYSGNTIYF.

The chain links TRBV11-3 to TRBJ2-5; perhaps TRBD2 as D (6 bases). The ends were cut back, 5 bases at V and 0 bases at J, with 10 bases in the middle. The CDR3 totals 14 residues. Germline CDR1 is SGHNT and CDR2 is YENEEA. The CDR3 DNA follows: TGTGCCAGCAGCCCCCGGGGGAACCAAGAGACCCAGTACTTC. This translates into CASSPRGNQETQYF.

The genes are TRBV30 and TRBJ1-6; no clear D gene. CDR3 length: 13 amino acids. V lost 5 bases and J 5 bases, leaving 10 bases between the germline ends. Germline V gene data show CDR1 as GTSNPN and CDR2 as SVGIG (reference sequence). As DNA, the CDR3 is TGTGCCTGGCGCCGGGAGAATAATTCACCCCTCCACTTT. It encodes CAWRRENNSPLHF.

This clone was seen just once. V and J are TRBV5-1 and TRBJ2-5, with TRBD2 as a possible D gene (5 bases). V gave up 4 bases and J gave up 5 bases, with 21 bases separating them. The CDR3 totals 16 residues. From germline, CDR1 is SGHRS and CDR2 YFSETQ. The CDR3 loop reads CASSPISGSLGETQYF. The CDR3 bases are TGCGCCAGCAGCCCAATATCGGGAAGTCTCGGCGAGACCCAGTACTTC. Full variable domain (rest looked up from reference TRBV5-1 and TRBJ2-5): KAGVTQTPRYLIKTRGQQVTLSCSPISGHRSVSWYQQTPGQGLQFLFEYFSETQRNKGNFPGRFSGRQFSNSRSEMNVSTLELGDSALYLCASSPISGSLGETQYFGPGTRLLVL.

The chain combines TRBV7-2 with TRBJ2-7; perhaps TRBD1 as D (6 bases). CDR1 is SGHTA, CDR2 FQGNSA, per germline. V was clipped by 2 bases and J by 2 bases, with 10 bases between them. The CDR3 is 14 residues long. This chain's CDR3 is CASSLTTGTYEQYF. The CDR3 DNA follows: TGTGCCAGCAGCTTAACGACAGGAACCTACGAGCAGTACTTC.

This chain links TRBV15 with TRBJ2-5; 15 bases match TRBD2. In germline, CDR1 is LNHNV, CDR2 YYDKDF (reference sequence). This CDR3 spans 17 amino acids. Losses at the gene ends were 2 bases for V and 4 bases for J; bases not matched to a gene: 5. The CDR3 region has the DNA TGTGCCACCAGCAGACCCCCGGGACTAGCGGGAGGAGAGACCCAGTACTTC. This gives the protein CATSRPPGLAGGETQYF.

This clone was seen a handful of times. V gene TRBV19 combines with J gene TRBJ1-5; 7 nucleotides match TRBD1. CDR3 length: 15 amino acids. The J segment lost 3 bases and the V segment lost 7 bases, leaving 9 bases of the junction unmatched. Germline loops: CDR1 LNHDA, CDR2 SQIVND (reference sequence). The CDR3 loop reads CASNPTGSNNQPQHF. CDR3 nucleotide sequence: TGTGCCAGTAACCCGACAGGGTCGAACAATCAGCCCCAGCATTTT.

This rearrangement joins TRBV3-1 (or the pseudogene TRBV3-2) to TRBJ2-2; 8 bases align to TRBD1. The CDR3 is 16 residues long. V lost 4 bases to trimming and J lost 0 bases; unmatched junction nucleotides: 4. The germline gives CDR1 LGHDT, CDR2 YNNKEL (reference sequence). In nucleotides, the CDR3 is TGTGCCAGCAGCCGAAGACAGGGGACGAACACCGGGGAGCTGTTTTTT. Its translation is CASSRRQGTNTGELFF.

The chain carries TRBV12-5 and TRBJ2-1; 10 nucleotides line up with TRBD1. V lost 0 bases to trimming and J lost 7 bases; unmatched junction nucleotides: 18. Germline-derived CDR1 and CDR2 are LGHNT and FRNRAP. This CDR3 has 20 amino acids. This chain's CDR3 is CASGLVGFIIRQGAWNEQFF. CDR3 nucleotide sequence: TGTGCTAGTGGTTTGGTAGGCTTCATAATTCGACAGGGGGCCTGGAATGAGCAGTTCTTC.

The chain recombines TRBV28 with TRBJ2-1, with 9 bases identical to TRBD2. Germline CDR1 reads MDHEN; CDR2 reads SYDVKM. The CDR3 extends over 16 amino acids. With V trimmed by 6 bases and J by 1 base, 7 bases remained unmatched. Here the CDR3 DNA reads TGTGCCAGCAGCGGTAGCGGGAGCGGATCCTACAATGAGCAGTTCTTC. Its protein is CASSGSGSGSYNEQFF.